This T cell receptor (beta chain) was sequenced in a study of T-cell reconstitution after alpha-beta-depleted transplantation in children. Findings of the study overall: A year post-transplant, T-cell counts and diversity derived mostly from newly produced T cells. In some patients, recipient T cells and intrathymic progenitors surviving conditioning explained high day-60 diversity. About two months after transplant, alpha-beta T cells reportedly came from several hundred expanded graft clones.

In the case of this clonotype: Its specificity is unknown.

This CDR3 spans 16 amino acids. From germline, CDR1 is SGHVS and CDR2 FNYEAQ. Trimming took off 1 base at V and 2 bases at J, with 13 bases between the two ends. Preparation of the TCRbeta library used unique molecular identifiers. In TCRdb, the PCR reads were re-called with MiXCR into one record per CDR3 protein. The repertoire holds about 540,000 distinct CDR3 sequences, with 25% to 30% as singletons. The sequences come from PBMCs, collected before TCRalphabeta/CD19-depleted stem cell transplant. The source of this sequence is a boy under three years old with Wiskott-Aldrich syndrome, due to receive a stem cell transplant. The rearrangement links TRBV7-6 to TRBJ2-3; D is ambiguous. The CDR3 DNA follows: TGTGCCAGCAGCTTAGTGCAGTCAGGTATCACAGATACGCAGTATTTT. Protein: CASSLVQSGITDTQYF.